The next 20 T cell receptor beta chains were all read from a single sample in a study of T cells in Graves' hyperthyroidism and ophthalmopathy. Using RNA transcripts as the source, TCR beta CDR3 regions were amplified. With the HTBI primer set, the TCR CDR3 went through a first round of RT-PCR. TCRdb re-called the multiplex PCR reads with MiXCR, one entry per CDR3 protein. The repertoire consists of hundreds of thousands of distinct CDR3 sequences, with around 14% occurring once and the leading ten covering under 7%. Source material: blood. Receptor source: a woman aged 25 to 39 with Graves' hyperthyroidism that later progressed to Graves' ophthalmopathy.

The chain links TRBV11-2 to TRBJ2-1, with D possibly TRBD2 on 5 matching bases. Deletions cut 5 bases from V and 4 bases from J, with 18 bases between. CDR3 length: 16 residues. CDR1 is SGHAT, CDR2 FQNNGV, per germline. CDR3 DNA sequence: TGTGCCAGCAGCCCATCCCGGAGGCCTGAGTACAATGAGCAGTTCTTC. Its protein is CASSPSRRPEYNEQFF. The full variable domain, in which reference TRBV11-2 and TRBJ2-1 provide the parts outside the CDR3, is EAGVAQSPRYKIIEKRQSVAFWCNPISGHATLYWYQQILGQGPKLLIQFQNNGVVDDSQLPKDRFSAERLKGVDSTLKIQPAKLEDSAVYLCASSPSRRPEYNEQFFGPGTRLTVL.

This clonotype was seen a handful of times. This chain links TRBV7-9 with TRBJ2-7; D not resolved. The CDR3 covers 13 residues. Looked up from germline, CDR1 is SEHNR and CDR2 is FQNEAQ (reference sequence). The ends were cut back, 3 bases at V and 0 bases at J, with 6 bases in the middle. The CDR3 region is CASSFPPSYEQYF. CDR3 coding DNA: TGTGCCAGCAGCTTTCCCCCCTCCTACGAGCAGTACTTC.

This clonotype has at least ten counts. This chain links TRBV3-1 with TRBJ1-6, with 9 nucleotides matching TRBD1. The CDR3 loop spans 15 amino acids. Trimming cost V 0 bases and J 10 bases; bases outside gene matches: 4. Germline lookup yields CDR1 LGHDT and CDR2 YNNKEL (reference sequence). In DNA, the CDR3 is TGTGCCAGCAGCCAAGAGGACAGGGGATGGTCACCCCTCCACTTT. It encodes CASSQEDRGWSPLHF. The full variable domain, its missing parts supplied by reference TRBV3-1 and TRBJ1-6, is DTAVSQTPKYLVTQMGNDKSIKCEQNLGHDTMYWYKQDSKKFLKIMFSYNNKELIINETVPNRFSPKSPDKAHLNLHINSLELGDSAVYFCASSQEDRGWSPLHFGNGTRLTVT.

Regarding this clonotype: With a much larger clone just one base away, this may be a read error. The chain is built from TRBV27 and TRBJ2-1; TRBD2 matches 10 bases. From germline, CDR1 is MNHEY and CDR2 SMNVEV (reference sequence). This CDR3 is built from 19 residues. CDR3 loop: CASSLSTAGGPGSYDEQFF. The CDR3 nucleotides read TGTGCCAGCAGTTTATCGACAGCGGGAGGGCCGGGGTCCTACGATGAGCAGTTCTTC.

This clonotype came up many times. V usage is TRBV9 and J usage is TRBJ2-5, with D possibly matching TRBD1 (6 bases). This CDR3 is 15 amino acids long. From germline, CDR1 is SGDLS and CDR2 YYNGEE. The V gene lost 4 bases and the J gene lost 2 bases, with 15 bases spanning the gap. CDR3 residues: CASSLGGAQQETQYF. For the CDR3, the DNA is TGTGCCAGCAGCCTAGGGGGAGCTCAGCAAGAGACCCAGTACTTC.

The chain has TRBV6-5 and TRBJ2-5, with 12 bases matching TRBD1. J was trimmed by 4 bases and V by 4 bases; bases with no gene match: 19. Per germline, CDR1 MNHEY and CDR2 SVGAGI. The CDR3 runs to 20 residues. The CDR3 here is CASSSTGTGGYDGYLETQYF. CDR3 coding DNA: TGTGCCAGCAGTTCCACCGGGACAGGGGGCTATGACGGGTACCTAGAGACCCAGTACTTC.

The V gene is TRBV7-9, the J gene TRBJ1-4; D call uncertain. The ends were cut back, 5 bases at V and 5 bases at J, with 9 bases in the middle. The CDR3 runs to 13 residues. Germline V gives CDR1 SEHNR, CDR2 FQNEAQ (reference sequence). The CDR3 protein is CASSEDPNEKLFF. The CDR3 DNA is TGTGCCAGCAGCGAGGACCCAAATGAAAAACTGTTTTTT.

This clonotype has at least ten counts. This chain links TRBV7-2 with TRBJ2-2; 12 bases are a match to TRBD2. V lost 6 bases and J lost 6; bases outside the gene matches: 5. Per germline, CDR1 SGHTA and CDR2 FQGNSA. This CDR3 spans 15 amino acids. In DNA, the CDR3 is TGTGCCAGCAGGAGACTAGCGGGAGAGCCCGGGGAGCTGTTTTTT. It encodes CASRRLAGEPGELFF.

This clonotype was found many times. J is TRBJ1-5 and V is TRBV19, with 7 bases aligning to TRBD1. Looked up from germline, CDR1 is LNHDA and CDR2 is SQIVND (reference sequence). Losses at the gene ends were 4 bases for V and 0 bases for J; bases not matched to a gene: 6. This CDR3 is 16 amino acids long. CDR3 region: CASSTTGWNSNQPQHF. CDR3 nucleotide sequence: TGTGCCAGTAGTACGACAGGGTGGAATAGCAATCAGCCCCAGCATTTT.

This clonotype was detected ten times or more. This sequence joins TRBV7-9 and TRBJ2-5; TRBD1 matches 8 bases. Germline loops: CDR1 SEHNR, CDR2 FQNEAQ (reference sequence). This CDR3 contains 16 residues. Trimming removed 0 bases from V and 2 bases from J; junction bases left unmatched: 5. In DNA, the CDR3 is TGTGCCAGCAGCTTAGCCGGGACAGGCTTTCAAGAGACCCAGTACTTC. It is translated as CASSLAGTGFQETQYF.

This clonotype was recorded at least ten times. The gene calls are TRBV12-3 or TRBV12-4 and TRBJ2-7, with 9 bases fitting TRBD2. There are 14 residues in the CDR3. The J segment lost 1 base and the V segment lost 4 bases, leaving 2 bases of the junction unmatched. The CDR3 coding sequence is TGTGCCAGCAGTTCTAGCGGGAAGTCCTACGAGCAGTACTTC. Its protein product is CASSSSGKSYEQYF.

The chain has TRBV15 and TRBJ2-1, with 8 bases aligning to TRBD1. Germline lookup yields CDR1 LNHNV and CDR2 YYDKDF (reference sequence). With 3 bases clipped from V and 0 bases from J, the junction kept 1 base outside the gene matches. This CDR3 comprises 15 residues. CDR3 residues: CATSSGTGSYNEQFF. In nucleotides, the CDR3 is TGTGCCACCAGCAGCGGGACAGGCTCCTACAATGAGCAGTTCTTC.

V gene TRBV27 combines with J gene TRBJ2-6; the D is unclear. Germline CDR1 MNHEY, CDR2 SMNVEV (reference sequence). Between the trimmed V and J ends, which lost 2 bases and 1 base, there was a span of 6 bases. The CDR3 has 15 residues. This chain's CDR3 is CASSLTESGANVLTF. The CDR3, as DNA: TGTGCCAGCAGTTTAACTGAGTCTGGGGCCAACGTCCTGACTTTC. The whole variable domain, filled in from reference TRBV27 and TRBJ2-6, reads EAQVTQNPRYLITVTGKKLTVTCSQNMNHEYMSWYRQDPGLGLRQIYYSMNVEVTDKGDVPEGYKVSRKEKRNFPLILESPSPNQTSLYFCASSLTESGANVLTFGAGSRLTVL.

This clonotype has ten or more counts. V gene TRBV20-1 combines with J gene TRBJ2-7; no clear D. CDR1 DFQATT and CDR2 SNEGSKA come from the germline V gene (reference sequence). There are 15 residues in the CDR3. V was clipped by 3 bases and J by 2 bases, with 17 bases between them. CDR3: CSASAQKGSPYEQYF. The CDR3 DNA follows: TGCAGTGCTAGCGCCCAGAAAGGTTCACCCTACGAGCAGTACTTC.

This clonotype was observed many times. The V call is TRBV5-6, the J call TRBJ1-1, with D uncertain. This CDR3 has 13 residues. Between the trimmed V and J ends, which lost 1 base and 5 bases, there was a span of 9 bases. Germline V gene lookup returns CDR1 SGHDT and CDR2 YYEEEE. CDR3 amino acids: CASSLLSRTEAFF. In DNA form, the CDR3 reads TGTGCCAGCAGCTTGTTAAGTAGGACTGAAGCTTTCTTT.

This clonotype was recorded at least ten times. The chain is built from TRBV27 and TRBJ2-5; TRBD1 is a possible D gene (5 bases). V gave up 5 bases and J gave up 4 bases, with 14 bases separating them. Germline lookup yields CDR1 MNHEY and CDR2 SMNVEV (reference sequence). The CDR3 is 14 residues long. The CDR3 DNA reads TGTGCCAGCAGTCCCACAGGCGGTCGAGAGACCCAGTACTTC. Protein product: CASSPTGGRETQYF.

J is TRBJ1-3 and V is TRBV20-1; TRBD1 matches at 7 bases. The germline V gene encodes CDR1 DFQATT and CDR2 SNEGSKA (reference sequence). The ends lost 5 bases at V and 7 bases at J; junction bases unmatched: 14. The CDR3 has 15 residues. The CDR3 nucleotides are TGCAGTGCTGGGGGGACAGCCTTCTTCAGGAACACCATATATTTT. This codes for CSAGGTAFFRNTIYF.

This clonotype was found many times. The CDR3 sequence: CAISEQTGDQPQHF. The CDR3 DNA reads TGTGCCATCAGTGAGCAAACAGGGGATCAGCCCCAGCATTTT. The V gene is TRBV10-3, the J gene TRBJ1-5, with 7 bases lining up with TRBD1. The CDR3 runs 14 residues. Germline V gene lookup returns CDR1 ENHRY and CDR2 SYGVKD. V trimming: 2 bases; J trimming: 5 bases; junction bases outside the gene matches: 3.

The chain joins TRBV7-2 to TRBJ2-7; D is tentatively TRBD1 or TRBD2 (5 bases each). Trimming removed 1 base from V and 3 bases from J, with 13 bases in between. Per the germline V gene, CDR1 is SGHTA and CDR2 is FQGNSA. The CDR3 is 15 residues long. CDR3 bases: TGTGCCAGCAGCTTAGGATCCCTTGGGGGCTACGAGCAGTACTTC. Translated, it gives CASSLGSLGGYEQYF.

This clonotype was detected many times. V usage is TRBV30 and J usage is TRBJ1-2; TRBD1 matches at 7 bases. Germline CDR1 is GTSNPN and CDR2 is SVGIG (reference sequence). The CDR3 totals 14 residues. V shed 4 bases and J 1 base; nucleotides not matched to a gene: 6. The CDR3 loop reads CAWMRTGSNYGYTF. The CDR3 DNA follows: TGTGCCTGGATGAGGACAGGAAGTAACTATGGCTACACCTTC.